A selection of T cell receptor beta chains follows, all from one sample in a study of T-cell memory formation after mild COVID-19. TCRdb used MiXCR to reprocess the 5' RACE reads, holding one entry per CDR3 protein. Of about 400,000 distinct CDR3 sequences in the sample, 16% were seen once. Sequenced: PBMCs or a T cell subset sorted from them (not recorded which). Every receptor here comes from a man between 18 and 35 years old who had mild COVID-19 (a few samples of this study predate the infection). Cell type and time point are not known. CDR3s include the opening cysteine and the closing phenylalanine or tryptophan. A D gene is named only where the DNA matches it firmly. Where a row states a size, it is once, few, many or the class of an expanded clone; other rows omit it.

>TRBV7-9|TRBJ2-4|TRBD2|.
TGTGCCAGCAGCCCCGGGGGAGCGGGGGGACTAGCCAAAAACATTCAGTACTTC
CASSPGGAGGLAKNIQYF
>TRBV20-1|TRBJ1-1|.|few
TGCAGTGCTCCGTCCTTAATGAACACTGAAGCTTTCTTT
CSAPSLMNTEAFF
>TRBV6-5|TRBJ2-2|.|few
TGTGCCAGTGCGTGGCGCCTGAACACCGGGGAGCTGTTTTTT
CASAWRLNTGELFF
>TRBV12-3/TRBV12-4|TRBJ2-3|.|.
TGTGCCAGCAAGGGTGAGGGGGGCGCGGCAGATACGCAGTATTTT
CASKGEGGAADTQYF
>TRBV11-2|TRBJ2-1|.|few
TGTGCCAGCAGCGTTCCCGGGACCTTCTACAATGAGCAGTTCTTC
CASSVPGTFYNEQFF
>TRBV24-1|TRBJ2-5|.|few
TGTGCCACCAGTGCAGGAACAGGGCTTGAGGAGACCCAGTACTTC
CATSAGTGLEETQYF
>TRBV10-1|TRBJ2-1|.|few
TGCGCCAGCAGCCAGGGGCCGAATGGGTACGAGCAGTTCTTC
CASSQGPNGYEQFF
>TRBV6-5|TRBJ1-6|.|.
TGTGCCAGCACCAAGGGTAATTCACCCCTCCACTTT
CASTKGNSPLHF
>TRBV7-9|TRBJ1-6|.|few
TGTGCCAGCAGCCTAAATGGCGATTCACCCCTCCACTTT
CASSLNGDSPLHF
>TRBV9|TRBJ1-2|TRBD1|.
TGTGCCAGCAGCGAGGGACAGAGTAACTATGGCTACACCTTC
CASSEGQSNYGYTF
>TRBV6-5|TRBJ2-5|TRBD2|few
TGTGCCAGCAGTTACGGGGTAGCGGGGGCCCAAGAGACCCAGTACTTC
CASSYGVAGAQETQYF
>TRBV5-1|TRBJ2-3|TRBD2|few
TGCGCCAGCACGGATTCTAGCGGGGGCACAGATACGCAGTATTTT
CASTDSSGGTDTQYF
>TRBV5-1|TRBJ1-1|.|.
TGCGCCAGCAGCTCAGGGGCCGCATTGGACACTGAAGCTTTCTTT
CASSSGAALDTEAFF
>TRBV30|TRBJ1-1|.|.
TGTGCCCTCGACGGTATTGGGGGCACTGAAGCTTTCTTT
CALDGIGGTEAFF
>TRBV6-5|TRBJ2-7|.|few
TGTGCCAGCAGTTACTCCCGGGACATCGGCTACGAGCAGTACTTC
CASSYSRDIGYEQYF
>TRBV28|TRBJ2-5|.|.
TGTGCCAGCAGGCCTACAGGGCCGGAGACCCAGTACTTC
CASRPTGPETQYF
>TRBV7-9|TRBJ2-2|.|few
TGTGCCAGCAGCTTAGGGGGATATCACACCGGGGAGCTGTTTTTT
CASSLGGYHTGELFF
>TRBV29-1|TRBJ2-1|.|.
TGCAGCGTTGATCCCGGAGGGGATGAGCAGTTCTTC
CSVDPGGDEQFF
>TRBV14|TRBJ2-3|.|.
TGTGCCAGCAGCCAAGGTCTAGAGGTTAGCACAGATACGCAGTATTTT
CASSQGLEVSTDTQYF
>TRBV7-9|TRBJ1-1|TRBD1|once
TGTGCCAGCAGCCCTCGACAGGGGAGCTTAGAGGCCACTGAAGCTTTCTTT
CASSPRQGSLEATEAFF
>TRBV29-1|TRBJ2-5|TRBD2|.
TGCAGCGTTGATCCGGGAGGAGGGACCCAGTACTTC
CSVDPGGGTQYF
>TRBV6-5|TRBJ2-1|.|few
TGTGCCAGCGGAGACAGCTCCTACAATGAGCAGTTCTTC
CASGDSSYNEQFF
>TRBV2|TRBJ2-7|TRBD1|.
TGTGCCAGCAAGCGGGACAGGGGGGACGAGCAGTACTTC
CASKRDRGDEQYF
>TRBV7-8|TRBJ1-1|.|few
TGTGCCAGCAGCTTAGAGGGGGGCATGAGCACTGAAGCTTTCTTT
CASSLEGGMSTEAFF
>TRBV6-2/TRBV6-3|TRBJ1-5|.|.
TGTGCCAGCAGTTACCCAGTGTTTAGTAACTCGGCCCAGCATTTT
CASSYPVFSNSAQHF
>TRBV6-5|TRBJ2-3|.|.
TGTGCCAGCAGTTACCTTGGGGGCACAGATACGCAGTATTTT
CASSYLGGTDTQYF
>TRBV7-8|TRBJ1-5|.|few
TGTGCCAGCAGTAAGGACGATCAGCCCCAGCATTTT
CASSKDDQPQHF
>TRBV6-5|TRBJ1-1|.|.
TGTGCCAGCAGTTACCCCCCTGGACGGACTAGAGGGACTGAAGCTTTCTTT
CASSYPPGRTRGTEAFF
>TRBV5-1|TRBJ1-1|.|.
TGCGCCAGCAGCTTGTGGGATTACACTGAAGCTTTCTTT
CASSLWDYTEAFF
>TRBV7-3|TRBJ2-3|TRBD1|many
TGTGCCAGCAGCCCCAGGGACAGGGGTGATACGCAGTATTTT
CASSPRDRGDTQYF